The present T cell receptor (beta chain) was sequenced within a study of blood T cell repertoires in COVID-19. Only in-frame clones appear in the TCRdb table, and some are missing; sequencing was by immunoSEQ multiplex PCR. The data hold 280,000 or so clones, with 70% to 90% observed a single time. V lost 4 bases, J lost 7 bases, and 10 bases stayed unmatched. The germline V gene encodes CDR1 SGHDN and CDR2 FVKESK. The length of the CDR3 is 15 residues. This clonotype was sampled from a man between 18 and 29 years old with active or convalescent COVID-19. This chain connects TRBV14 to TRBJ2-5, with 9 bases aligning to TRBD1. Sequenced: peripheral blood. CDR3 amino acids: CASSPSTGGSATQYF. The CDR3, as DNA: TGTGCCAGCAGCCCCTCGACAGGGGGGTCTGCGACCCAGTACTTC.